The 27 T cell receptor beta chains given below trace back to one sample, sequenced in a study of OX40 agonist ivuxolimab in advanced cancers. Sequenced by immunoSEQ multiplex PCR; TCRdb stores in-frame clones only, minus some. The sample includes 83,000 or so clones, just over 85% of them seen just once. Material: CD4+ or CD8+ T cells sorted from blood, obtained in a trial of the OX40 agonist ivuxolimab. These receptors were taken from an adult with an advanced solid tumor such as melanoma, head and neck, liver or kidney cancer.

The chain uses TRBV9 and TRBJ2-7, with TRBD1 identical over 10 bases. With V trimmed by 4 bases and J by 7 bases, 17 bases remained unmatched. Germline V CDR1 and CDR2: SGDLS, YYNGEE. This CDR3 contains 17 residues. The CDR3 DNA reads as TGTGCCAGCAGCCCTCACGGGGGGGGACAGGGGAGAAGGGAGCAGTACTTC. It yields the protein CASSPHGGGQGRREQYF.

The rearrangement uses TRBV19 and TRBJ2-5; possibly TRBD2 for D (6 bases). Trimming cost V 5 bases and J 2 bases, with 18 bases left between them. This CDR3 comprises 16 residues. CDR1 is LNHDA and CDR2 is SQIVND in the germline V gene (reference sequence). CDR3 sequence reads: CASSSRDSGLQETQYF. Here the CDR3 DNA reads TGTGCCAGTAGTTCCCGCGATAGCGGATTACAAGAGACCCAGTACTTC. Combining the CDR3 with reference TRBV19 and TRBJ2-5 gives the whole variable domain DGGITQSPKYLFRKEGQNVTLSCEQNLNHDAMYWYRQDPGQGLRLIYYSQIVNDFQKGDIAEGYSVSREKKESFPLTVTSAQKNPTAFYLCASSSRDSGLQETQYFGPGTRLLVL.

The rearrangement links TRBV4-1 to TRBJ2-1; no clear D gene. V lost 0 bases to trimming and J lost 0 bases, with 9 bases between them. Germline V gives CDR1 MGHRA, CDR2 YSYEKL. This CDR3 has 16 residues. The CDR3 bases are TGCGCCAGCAGCCAAGATCCGGCTAGCTCCTACAATGAGCAGTTCTTC. Residues: CASSQDPASSYNEQFF.

J is TRBJ2-7 and V is TRBV5-1; 7 bases align to TRBD1. Germline lookup yields CDR1 SGHRS and CDR2 YFSETQ. There are 14 residues in the CDR3. J gave up 7 bases and V 0 bases, and 7 bases lay outside the gene matches. The CDR3 DNA is TGCGCCAGCAGCTTGGGAGAGGGGGCAGGAGAGCAGTACTTC. Residues: CASSLGEGAGEQYF. The full variable domain, its missing parts supplied by reference TRBV5-1 and TRBJ2-7, is KAGVTQTPRYLIKTRGQQVTLSCSPISGHRSVSWYQQTPGQGLQFLFEYFSETQRNKGNFPGRFSGRQFSNSRSEMNVSTLELGDSALYLCASSLGEGAGEQYFGPGTRLTVT.

The CDR3 sequence is CSVDGPGNYGYTF. CDR3 DNA sequence: TGCAGCGTTGATGGTCCCGGGAACTATGGCTACACCTTC. The genes are TRBV29-1 and TRBJ1-2; no definite D call. The CDR3 has 13 amino acids. The V and J ends lost 3 bases and 2 bases respectively, with 10 bases between them. The germline gives CDR1 SQVTM, CDR2 ANQGSEA.

The chain joins TRBV18 to TRBJ1-2; tentative D call: TRBD1 (6 bases). Germline CDR1 and CDR2: KGHSH and LQKENI. V lost 2 bases and J 5 bases, leaving 9 bases between the germline ends. This CDR3 is 13 amino acids long. Written as DNA, the CDR3 is TGTGCCAGCTCACCAGGACAGCTTTATGGCTACACCTTC. Residues: CASSPGQLYGYTF. Filled out from reference TRBV18 and TRBJ1-2, the complete variable domain reads NAGVMQNPRHLVRRRGQEARLRCSPMKGHSHVYWYRQLPEEGLKFMVYLQKENIIDESGMPKERFSAEFPKEGPSILRIQQVVRGDSAAYFCASSPGQLYGYTFGSGTRLTVV.

The rearrangement links TRBV7-8 to TRBJ1-5; D possibly corresponds to TRBD1 (6 bases). The CDR3 sequence is 18 residues long. V lost 2 bases and J 0 bases, leaving 17 bases between the germline ends. Germline loops: CDR1 SGHVS, CDR2 FQNEAQ. The CDR3 bases are TGTGCCAGCAGCTTAAGAGGGGCAGGGGCGGATAGCAATCAGCCCCAGCATTTT. Its translation is CASSLRGAGADSNQPQHF.

V and J are TRBV23-1 and TRBJ1-6; TRBD1 matches 7 bases. TRBV23-1 is an ORF, with its function uncertain. The ends lost 3 bases at V and 5 bases at J; junction bases unmatched: 4. The CDR3 extends over 15 amino acids. The CDR3 here is CASSHQTGNNSPLHF. The CDR3 DNA reads as TGCGCCAGCAGTCACCAGACAGGGAATAATTCACCCCTCCACTTT.

This clone was observed a single time. The chain recombines TRBV5-1 with TRBJ2-7; D uncertain. Trimming removed 1 base at V and 7 bases at J, with 18 bases between. Germline assignment: CDR1 SGHRS and CDR2 YFSETQ. The CDR3 is 15 residues long. CDR3 region: CASSLTSTAVNEQYF. CDR3 DNA sequence: TGCGCCAGCAGCTTGACAAGCACGGCAGTAAATGAGCAGTACTTC. Full variable domain (rest looked up from reference TRBV5-1 and TRBJ2-7): KAGVTQTPRYLIKTRGQQVTLSCSPISGHRSVSWYQQTPGQGLQFLFEYFSETQRNKGNFPGRFSGRQFSNSRSEMNVSTLELGDSALYLCASSLTSTAVNEQYFGPGTRLTVT.

This chain's CDR3 is CASSPRGGFIEQFF. DNA for the CDR3: TGTGCCAGCAGCCCCCGGGGGGGTTTTATTGAGCAGTTCTTC. The chain has TRBV11-1 and TRBJ2-1, with TRBD2 matching 8 bases. This CDR3 has 14 residues. Germline assignment: CDR1 SGHAT and CDR2 FQDESV (reference sequence). The ends lost 5 bases at V and 9 bases at J; junction bases unmatched: 9. The complete variable domain, with remaining parts taken from reference TRBV11-1 and TRBJ2-1, reads EAEVAQSPRYKITEKSQAVAFWCDPISGHATLYWYRQILGQGPELLVQFQDESVVDDSQLPKDRFSAERLKGVDSTLKIQPAELGDSAMYLCASSPRGGFIEQFFGPGTRLTVL.

This sequence joins TRBV18 and TRBJ2-5; D not certain. CDR3 length equals 13 residues. CDR1 is KGHSH, CDR2 LQKENI, per germline. The V end was cut by 1 base, the J end by 5 bases, with 8 bases between. Here the CDR3 reads CASSPLVFETQYF. The CDR3 region has the DNA TGTGCCAGCTCACCACTCGTTTTTGAGACCCAGTACTTC.

The J gene is TRBJ2-7, the V gene TRBV11-2, with a weak D call TRBD2 (5 bases). With 1 base removed from V and 0 bases from J, the gap between germline ends came to 19 bases. The CDR3 consists of 18 residues. The germline V gene has CDR1 SGHAT and CDR2 FQNNGV. As DNA, the CDR3 is TGTGCCAGCAGCTTAGTTCGTGCGGCATTAGGGAGCTCCTACGAGCAGTACTTC. Amino acid sequence: CASSLVRAALGSSYEQYF.

This sequence joins TRBV2 and TRBJ1-1; 8 nucleotides line up with TRBD1. The CDR3 is 14 amino acids. Germline-derived CDR1 and CDR2 are SNHLY and FYNNEI. V shed 6 bases, J shed 1 base, and the junction held 4 bases outside the gene matches. DNA of the CDR3: TGTGCCAGCAGGGCGGGACAGGCGAACACTGAAGCTTTCTTT. This gives the protein CASRAGQANTEAFF.

The chain joins TRBV25-1 to TRBJ1-1; perhaps TRBD1 as D (6 bases). The V and J ends lost 8 bases and 5 bases respectively, with 18 bases between them. The CDR3 contains 14 residues. Per germline, CDR1 MGHDK and CDR2 SYGVNS. This chain's CDR3 is CASEPGQRGTEAFF. CDR3 sequence (DNA): TGTGCCAGCGAACCGGGACAAAGGGGGACTGAAGCTTTCTTT.

DNA for the CDR3: TGCAGCGTTGAAGGAATCGAGACAGGGTCCCAGAGCTCCTACAATGAGCAGTTCTTC. It translates to CSVEGIETGSQSSYNEQFF. The rearrangement joins TRBV29-1 to TRBJ2-1; 7 bases agree with TRBD1. The CDR3 is 19 amino acids. CDR1 and CDR2 (germline): SQVTM, ANQGSEA. With V trimmed by 1 base and J by 0 bases, 15 bases remained unmatched.

This clone is a singleton in its sample. The chain employs TRBV7-3 and TRBJ1-1; D not certain. This CDR3 spans 13 amino acids. Germline V gives CDR1 SGHTA, CDR2 FQGTGA. V lost 2 bases and J 4 bases, leaving 8 bases between the germline ends. The CDR3 is CASSLVRTTEAFF. Written as DNA, the CDR3 is TGTGCCAGCAGCTTAGTTCGGACCACTGAAGCTTTCTTT.

The rearrangement joins TRBV9 to TRBJ1-2; 7 bases match TRBD1. Unmatched junction bases numbered 9, after V lost 2 bases and J lost 8 bases. This CDR3 spans 14 amino acids. Germline V gene lookup returns CDR1 SGDLS and CDR2 YYNGEE. The CDR3 DNA follows: TGTGCCAGCAGCGTTGGCAGGGGGTCAAGAGGCTACACCTTC. Translating gives CASSVGRGSRGYTF.

The J gene is TRBJ1-2, the V gene TRBV28; 8 bases line up with TRBD1. V was pared by 6 bases and J by 6 bases, with 3 bases of the junction left unmatched. The CDR3 is 12 amino acids. CDR1 is MDHEN and CDR2 is SYDVKM in the germline V gene. This CDR3 is CASSRDRNGYTF. The DNA of the CDR3 is TGTGCCAGCAGCCGGGACAGGAATGGCTACACCTTC.

This chain joins TRBV29-1 and TRBJ2-7; 7 bases map to TRBD1. The germline CDR1 and CDR2 sequences are SQVTM and ANQGSEA. The CDR3 is made up of 17 amino acids. Losses at the gene ends were 2 bases for V and 4 bases for J; bases not matched to a gene: 17. The CDR3 spells CSVETPINDRAPYEQYF. CDR3 nucleotide sequence: TGCAGCGTTGAAACCCCTATAAATGACAGGGCCCCGTACGAGCAGTACTTC.

In DNA form, the CDR3 reads TGTGCCAGCAGTCCTGACAGGGCCTATGGCTACACCTTC. Its protein product is CASSPDRAYGYTF. This sequence joins TRBV28 and TRBJ1-2, with 7 bases matching TRBD1. Germline CDR1 is MDHEN and CDR2 is SYDVKM. The CDR3 runs to 13 residues. V was clipped by 5 bases and J by 4 bases; unmatched bases: 4.

This rearrangement joins TRBV5-1 to TRBJ2-7; 8 bases are shared with TRBD1. Germline V CDR1 and CDR2: SGHRS, YFSETQ. The CDR3 is 14 residues long. The junction had 4 bases not matched to a gene; V was cut back by 4 bases and J by 1 base. CDR3: CASSHGQGSYEQYF. The CDR3 DNA reads TGCGCCAGCAGCCATGGACAGGGATCCTACGAGCAGTACTTC.

This chain connects TRBV5-4 to TRBJ1-1; D call uncertain. Germline values: CDR1 SGHNT, CDR2 YYREEE (reference sequence). Trimming took off 2 bases at V and 1 base at J, with 6 bases between the two ends. CDR3 size: 13 residues. The CDR3: CASSFARNTEAFF. The CDR3 DNA is TGTGCCAGCAGCTTCGCTAGGAACACTGAAGCTTTCTTT.

A note on this clone: The sample carries other DNA sequences with the same CDR3. The chain has TRBV7-9 and TRBJ2-2; weak D call: TRBD2 (6 bases). Per germline, CDR1 SEHNR and CDR2 FQNEAQ (reference sequence). This CDR3 is built from 15 residues. V dropped 7 bases and J dropped 7 bases, with 19 bases sitting between them. DNA for the CDR3: TGTGCCAGCAAATGGGGTCGGGAGAGGGACGGGGAGCTGTTTTTT. It yields the protein CASKWGRERDGELFF.

The chain has TRBV18 and TRBJ2-5, with D unresolved. The length of the CDR3 is 13 residues. Germline V lookup: CDR1 KGHSH, CDR2 LQKENI. V was shortened by 1 base and J by 5 bases, with 8 bases between the two germline ends. CDR3 sequence reads: CASSPRSAETQYF. In nucleotides, the CDR3 is TGTGCCAGCTCACCACGAAGTGCGGAGACCCAGTACTTC. Based on the CDR3 plus reference TRBV18 and TRBJ2-5, the full variable domain is NAGVMQNPRHLVRRRGQEARLRCSPMKGHSHVYWYRQLPEEGLKFMVYLQKENIIDESGMPKERFSAEFPKEGPSILRIQQVVRGDSAAYFCASSPRSAETQYFGPGTRLLVL.

This chain uses TRBV7-2 with TRBJ2-5, with 11 bases fitting TRBD2. The germline CDR1 and CDR2 sequences are SGHTA and FQGNSA. This CDR3 has 19 amino acids. V was pared by 3 bases and J by 2 bases, with 14 bases of the junction left unmatched. CDR3 residues: CASSLQPPRLAGFQETQYF. CDR3 nucleotides: TGTGCCAGCAGCTTGCAACCCCCTCGACTAGCGGGGTTTCAAGAGACCCAGTACTTC.

About this clone itself: The junction departs from the called germline gene at one end, perhaps through a read error. The chain is built from TRBV7-9 and TRBJ1-5, with unresolved D. Germline assignment: CDR1 SEHNR and CDR2 FQNEAQ (reference sequence). There are 15 residues in the CDR3. CDR3 sequence: CASSLKINSNQPQHF. CDR3 in DNA: TGCGCCAGCAGCCTTAAAATCAATAGCAATCAGCCCCAGCATTTT.

This sequence joins TRBV2 and TRBJ2-4; tentatively, D is TRBD2 (6 bases). The length of the CDR3 is 14 residues. CDR1 and CDR2 from the germline V gene are SNHLY and FYNNEI. Trimming took off 7 bases at V and 6 bases at J, with 16 bases between the two ends. Here the CDR3 DNA reads TGTGCCAGCACGGGAGCCGCGGGGCCAAACATTCAGTACTTC. Its translation: CASTGAAGPNIQYF.